This entry lists 25 T cell receptor beta chains sequenced from one sample in a study of T cells after yellow fever vaccination (dated by TCRdb to about 2019). This specimen's treatment or condition label, interpreted: live attenuated yellow fever vaccine strain. Library creation used 5' RACE. These reads were obtained on an Illumina HiSeq 2500. The public reads were reanalyzed by TCRdb: fastp trimming at Q25, MiXCR alignment, in-frame beta chains only. Rows matching on CDR3 protein sequence are summarized as one entry with the most common DNA and genes. This sample lists approximately 550,000 distinct CDR3 sequences; roughly 14% were detected once. About an eighth of the sample goes to the ten largest clones. Sequencing was performed on PBMCs, taken on the day of the yellow fever booster vaccination. The receptor source for this set is a man in his thirties or forties who received the YFV17D yellow fever vaccine.

The CDR3 DNA reads as TGCAGTGCTAGAAAATTTGGGGGATTAGGATCTGGGGCCAACGTCCTGACTTTC. Its translation: CSARKFGGLGSGANVLTF. The V call is TRBV20-1, the J call TRBJ2-6; D possibly uses TRBD1 or TRBD2 (5 bases each). The CDR3 extends over 18 amino acids. Germline loops: CDR1 DFQATT, CDR2 SNEGSKA (reference sequence). V was trimmed by 2 bases and J by 1 base, leaving 18 bases between them.

The chain joins TRBV7-9 to TRBJ2-6; tentatively, D is TRBD2 (6 bases). Germline values: CDR1 SEHNR, CDR2 FQNEAQ (reference sequence). CDR3 length equals 16 residues. V lost 7 bases and J 1 base, leaving 14 bases between the germline ends. This CDR3 reads CASNRLDSSGANVLTF. In DNA form, the CDR3 reads TGTGCCAGCAACCGACTAGACTCTTCTGGGGCCAACGTCCTGACTTTC.

This rearrangement joins TRBV12-3 or TRBV12-4 to TRBJ2-3, with 9 bases aligning to TRBD1. CDR3 size: 14 residues. Germline trimming cut 5 bases from V and 4 bases from J; bases unmatched to any gene: 4. The CDR3 here is CASSLGTGPDTQYF. Here the CDR3 DNA reads TGTGCCAGCAGTCTCGGGACAGGGCCAGATACGCAGTATTTT.

This clonotype was counted only a few times. The V call is TRBV27, the J call TRBJ1-4; D gene ambiguous. Germline CDR1 and CDR2: MNHEY and SMNVEV (reference sequence). This CDR3 has 13 amino acids. V lost 8 bases and J 5 bases, leaving 12 bases between the germline ends. The CDR3 region has the DNA TGTGCCAGCCAGGCGCCAGAGAATGAAAAACTGTTTTTT. As protein: CASQAPENEKLFF.

This clonotype was picked up many times. The rearrangement links TRBV12-3 or TRBV12-4 to TRBJ2-5, with TRBD2 matching over 7 bases. CDR3 length equals 15 residues. The ends lost 6 bases at V and 2 bases at J; junction bases unmatched: 9. CDR3 residues: CASSAEPGGQETQYF. The CDR3 nucleotides are TGTGCCAGCAGCGCCGAACCGGGGGGACAAGAGACCCAGTACTTC.

This chain joins TRBV20-1 and TRBJ2-1; unclear D gene. The V end was cut by 7 bases, the J end by 8 bases, with 12 bases between. CDR3 length equals 11 residues. CDR1 is DFQATT, CDR2 SNEGSKA, per germline (reference sequence). The CDR3, as DNA: TGCAGTGTAGCTCAGATGGATGAGCAGTTCTTC. As protein: CSVAQMDEQFF.

The CDR3 sequence is CSALSGRTYEQYF. The CDR3 region has the DNA TGCAGTGCTCTTAGCGGGAGAACATACGAGCAGTACTTC. The chain joins TRBV20-1 to TRBJ2-7, with 9 bases lining up with TRBD2. Trimming cost V 5 bases and J 4 bases; bases outside gene matches: 6. This CDR3 spans 13 amino acids. Germline values: CDR1 DFQATT, CDR2 SNEGSKA (reference sequence).

This clonotype has a handful of counts. The chain links TRBV12-3 or TRBV12-4 to TRBJ1-1; unclear D gene. Trimming removed 2 bases from V and 7 bases from J, with 11 bases in between. CDR3 length equals 13 residues. CDR3 in amino acids: CASSLWADREAFF. Here the CDR3 DNA reads TGTGCCAGCAGTTTATGGGCGGATCGTGAAGCTTTCTTT.

The table lists this clonotype with many counts. The chain is built from TRBV30 and TRBJ2-7; D is unresolved. Germline lookup yields CDR1 GTSNPN and CDR2 SVGIG (reference sequence). The CDR3 sequence is 12 residues long. V lost 0 bases and J lost 5, with 8 bases in between. Here the CDR3 DNA reads TGTGCCTGGAGTGTGGGTAATCACGAGCAGTACTTC. Amino acids: CAWSVGNHEQYF.

The gene calls are TRBV11-1 and TRBJ1-1; 8 bases match TRBD1. This CDR3 contains 14 residues. Per the germline V gene, CDR1 is SGHAT and CDR2 is FQDESV (reference sequence). Losses at the gene ends were 5 bases for V and 4 bases for J; bases not matched to a gene: 6. CDR3 DNA: TGTGCCAGCAGCCGGGGACAGGCGGGCACTGAAGCTTTCTTT. It encodes CASSRGQAGTEAFF.

This clonotype was observed many times. The chain recombines TRBV6-2 or TRBV6-3 with TRBJ1-1; D is unclear. Between the trimmed V and J ends, which lost 0 bases and 0 bases, there was a span of 8 bases. CDR1 is MNHEY, CDR2 SVGEGT, per germline. The CDR3 sequence is 15 residues long. The CDR3 sequence is CASSYSGALNTEAFF. In DNA form, the CDR3 reads TGTGCCAGCAGTTACTCGGGAGCCTTGAACACTGAAGCTTTCTTT.

The sample holds a few counts of this clonotype. The CDR3 spells CASNIQDRVFGANVLTF. The CDR3 coding sequence is TGTGCCAGCAATATTCAGGACAGGGTATTTGGGGCCAACGTCCTGACTTTC. The rearrangement joins TRBV6-1 to TRBJ2-6, with 8 positions matching TRBD1. V lost 7 bases, J lost 3 bases, and 11 bases stayed unmatched. CDR1 is MNHNS, CDR2 SASEGT, per germline. The CDR3 extends over 17 amino acids.

This clonotype was detected a few times. The chain recombines TRBV6-6 with TRBJ1-5; no clear D. Looked up from germline, CDR1 is MNHNY and CDR2 is SVGAGI (reference sequence). Trimming shortened V by 8 bases and J by 0 bases, and 8 bases separated the two germline ends. This CDR3 region has 13 residues. CDR3 residues: CASEAYSNQPQHF. CDR3 bases: TGTGCCAGCGAGGCTTATAGCAATCAGCCCCAGCATTTT.

This clonotype showed up just a few times. The V and J genes are TRBV7-2 and TRBJ2-7; either TRBD1 or TRBD2 may fit D (6 bases each). Trimming cost V 8 bases and J 2 bases, with 16 bases left between them. The CDR3 sequence is 14 residues long. In germline, CDR1 is SGHTA, CDR2 FQGNSA. In DNA form, the CDR3 reads TGTGCCAGCCGAAGTGGAGGGGGGACCTACGAGCAGTACTTC. Translating it yields CASRSGGGTYEQYF. The whole variable domain, filled in from reference TRBV7-2 and TRBJ2-7, reads GAGVSQSPSNKVTEKGKDVELRCDPISGHTALYWYRQSLGQGLEFLIYFQGNSAPDKSGLPSDRFSAERTGGSVSTLTIQRTQQEDSAVYLCASRSGGGTYEQYFGPGTRLTVT.

This clonotype was observed at least ten times. This sequence joins TRBV5-1 and TRBJ2-3; 8 bases fit TRBD1. V was pared by 0 bases and J by 3 bases, with 0 bases of the junction left unmatched. The CDR3 consists of 14 residues. The germline gives CDR1 SGHRS, CDR2 YFSETQ. The CDR3 is CASSLGDRTDTQYF. The CDR3 DNA is TGCGCCAGCAGCTTGGGGGACAGGACAGATACGCAGTATTTT.

This clonotype was detected only a few times. The chain has TRBV15 and TRBJ2-1, with D maybe TRBD2 (6 bases). This CDR3 is 15 amino acids long. Germline V lookup: CDR1 LNHNV, CDR2 YYDKDF (reference sequence). The V end was cut by 0 bases, the J end by 5 bases, with 11 bases between. The CDR3 protein is CATSREGTVNNEQFF. As DNA, the CDR3 is TGTGCCACCAGCAGAGAGGGGACTGTGAACAATGAGCAGTTCTTC.

About this clonotype: A much larger clone differs from this one at a single base, so this may be a read error. V and J are TRBV5-1 and TRBJ2-1, with D possibly being TRBD2 (5 bases). With 1 base removed from V and 3 bases from J, the gap between germline ends came to 11 bases. This CDR3 spans 15 amino acids. Germline loops: CDR1 SGHRS, CDR2 YFSETQ. The CDR3 DNA follows: TGCGCCAGCAGCTTGTACGGGAACTACTACAATGAGCAGTTCTTC. Translation gives CASSLYGNYYNEQFF.

V and J are TRBV2 and TRBJ1-2; D perhaps matches TRBD1 (5 bases). Trimming pared 6 bases from V and 0 bases from J, leaving 20 bases between. The V gene's germline CDR1 is SNHLY and CDR2 FYNNEI. The CDR3 length is 17 residues. The CDR3 DNA follows: TGTGCCAGCAGCCAGTCCCTCCTGACAGCCACTAACTATGGCTACACCTTC. This translates into CASSQSLLTATNYGYTF.

The rearrangement joins TRBV12-3 or TRBV12-4 to TRBJ2-2, with D unresolved. This CDR3 is 10 amino acids long. Between the trimmed V and J ends, which lost 6 bases and 10 bases, there was a span of 6 bases. This CDR3 is CASREEELFF. The CDR3 nucleotides read TGTGCCAGCAGAGAGGAGGAGCTGTTTTTT.

This clonotype was counted between two and nine times. V usage is TRBV6-6 and J usage is TRBJ2-2; D gene uncertain. The ends were cut back, 3 bases at V and 4 bases at J, with 6 bases in the middle. Germline V gene data show CDR1 as MNHNY and CDR2 as SVGAGI (reference sequence). This CDR3 has 13 residues. DNA of the CDR3: TGTGCCAGCAGTTATCAGGTCACCGGGGAGCTGTTTTTT. Translation gives CASSYQVTGELFF.

This clonotype was observed a few times. CDR3 bases: TGTGCCAGCAGTCCCTTGGACAGGACCTACGAGCAGTACTTC. It yields the protein CASSPLDRTYEQYF. The chain recombines TRBV6-2 or TRBV6-3 with TRBJ2-7, with 7 bases matching TRBD1. The CDR3 length is 14 residues. V shed 5 bases, J shed 2 bases, and the junction held 6 bases outside the gene matches. Germline CDR1 reads MNHEY; CDR2 reads SVGEGT.

This clonotype was seen repeatedly, ten times or more. The genes are TRBV20-1 and TRBJ2-7; tentatively, D is TRBD1 or TRBD2 (5 bases each). Deletions cut 1 base from V and 6 bases from J, with 10 bases between. Germline V gene lookup returns CDR1 DFQATT and CDR2 SNEGSKA (reference sequence). The CDR3 is 12 residues long. The CDR3 is CSARAEGFEQYF. Here the CDR3 DNA reads TGCAGTGCTAGAGCCGAGGGGTTCGAGCAGTACTTC.

The rearrangement uses TRBV5-1 and TRBJ2-5, with D maybe TRBD2 (6 bases). Trimming removed 7 bases at V and 5 bases at J, with 21 bases between. The CDR3 has 15 amino acids. Germline-derived CDR1 and CDR2 are SGHRS and YFSETQ. The DNA for the CDR3 is TGCGCCAGCTCTCTCGGCGGAGGGATTAAGGAGACCCAGTACTTC. Translated: CASSLGGGIKETQYF.

The V and J genes are TRBV18 and TRBJ2-1; no clear D gene. The germline gives CDR1 KGHSH, CDR2 LQKENI. The V gene lost 6 bases and the J gene lost 5 bases, with 17 bases spanning the gap. This CDR3 contains 15 residues. CDR3 region: CASSPGVSGHNEQFF. For the CDR3, the DNA is TGTGCCAGCTCTCCTGGGGTTTCTGGCCACAATGAGCAGTTCTTC.

In this sample, this clonotype turned up a few times. The chain has TRBV3-1 and TRBJ2-1; 9 positions agree with TRBD1. The CDR3 loop spans 17 amino acids. Germline lookup yields CDR1 LGHDT and CDR2 YNNKEL (reference sequence). Trimming at V came to 4 bases and at J to 0 bases, leaving 7 bases not matched to a gene. In nucleotides, the CDR3 is TGTGCCAGCAGCCTAAACAGGGGGCTCGGCTCCTACAATGAGCAGTTCTTC. It codes for CASSLNRGLGSYNEQFF.